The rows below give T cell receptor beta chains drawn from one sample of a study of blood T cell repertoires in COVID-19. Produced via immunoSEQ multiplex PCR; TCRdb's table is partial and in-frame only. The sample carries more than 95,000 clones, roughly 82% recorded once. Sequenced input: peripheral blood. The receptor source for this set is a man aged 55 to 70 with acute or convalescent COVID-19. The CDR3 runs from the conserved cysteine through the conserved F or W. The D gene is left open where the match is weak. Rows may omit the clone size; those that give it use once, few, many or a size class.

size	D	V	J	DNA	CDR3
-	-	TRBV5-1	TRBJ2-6	TGCGCCAGCAGCTCTTTCTCTGGGGCCAACGTCCTGACTTTC	CASSSFSGANVLTF
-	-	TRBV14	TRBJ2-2	TGTGCCAGCAGCCAAGAATTAGCTACCGGGGAGCTGTTTTTT	CASSQELATGELFF
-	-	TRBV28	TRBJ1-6	TGTGCCAGCAGTTTAGGCCTTAGAGGGTCACCCCTCCACTTT	CASSLGLRGSPLHF
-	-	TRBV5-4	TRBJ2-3	TGTGCCAGCAGCTTTTACGGGAGACGGGATACGCAGTATTTT	CASSFYGRRDTQYF
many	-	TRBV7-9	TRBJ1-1	TGTGCCAGCACCCCCCCCCAGAACACTGAAGCTTTCTTT	CASTPPQNTEAFF
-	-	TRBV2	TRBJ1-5	TGTGCCAGCCGAGGAGTAGGGGGACCAAATCAGCCCCAGCATTTT	CASRGVGGPNQPQHF
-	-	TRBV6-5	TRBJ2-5	TGTGCCAGCGGGTGGGGCAGGGCAGAGACCCAGTACTTC	CASGWGRAETQYF
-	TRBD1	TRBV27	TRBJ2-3	TGTGCCAGCAGTTTATGGCCGGGACAGGGTAACCCAGATACGCAGTATTTT	CASSLWPGQGNPDTQYF
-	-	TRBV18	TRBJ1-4	TGTGCCAGCTCACCGAGGGCAACTAATGAAAAACTGTTTTTT	CASSPRATNEKLFF
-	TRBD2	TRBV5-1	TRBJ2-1	TGCGCCAGCAGCTTCGGGACTAGCGGGAGCCTCTACAATGAGCAGTTCTTC	CASSFGTSGSLYNEQFF
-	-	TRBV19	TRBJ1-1	TGTGCCAGTAGTTATAAGAATGGAGGGTCGGACACTGAAGCTTTCTTT	CASSYKNGGSDTEAFF
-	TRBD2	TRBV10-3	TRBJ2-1	TGTGCCATCGCCGCTGCCTCGGGACTAGCGCGATTAGGGGGCCAGCAGTTCTTC	CAIAAASGLARLGGQQFF
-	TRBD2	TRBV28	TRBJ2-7	TGTGCCAGCAGTTTGCTAGCGGGGAGTATGGAGCAGTACTTC	CASSLLAGSMEQYF
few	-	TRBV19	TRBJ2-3	TGTGCCAGTAGTATGGGGTTTCGCCCGAGACAGGGCACAGATACGCAGTATTTT	CASSMGFRPRQGTDTQYF
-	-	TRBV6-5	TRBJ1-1	TGTGCCAGCAGTTCACAGGGAATGGGAAACACTGAAGCTTTCTTT	CASSSQGMGNTEAFF
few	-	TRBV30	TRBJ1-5	TGTGCCTGGAGTGCAGGGGACAATCAGCCCCAGCATTTT	CAWSAGDNQPQHF
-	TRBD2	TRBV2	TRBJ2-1	TGTGCCAGCAACCCCTGGACTAGCGGGTCGCGTGTGCAGTTCTTC	CASNPWTSGSRVQFF
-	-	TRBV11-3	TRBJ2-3	TGTGCCAGCAGCTCAGTCGGGTGGGAGGAAAGCACAGATACGCAGTATTTT	CASSSVGWEESTDTQYF
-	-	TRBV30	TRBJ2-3	TGTGCCTGGAACTCTGCCACAGATACGCAGTATTTT	CAWNSATDTQYF
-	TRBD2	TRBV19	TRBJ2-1	TGTGCCAGTGGCCGAAGGGTTTTAGCGGGCTACAATGAGCAGTTCTTC	CASGRRVLAGYNEQFF
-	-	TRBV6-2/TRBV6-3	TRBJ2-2	TGTGCCAGCAGTTATAGGGGGGGATCCTTACTTTCCAACACCGGGGAGCTGTTTTTT	CASSYRGGSLLSNTGELFF
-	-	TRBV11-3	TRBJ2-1	TGTGCCAGCACTGAATGGGGCGAGAATGAGCAGTTCTTC	CASTEWGENEQFF